This TCR beta chain was sequenced for a study of CD4 T cells in relation to SARS-CoV-2 and coronaviruses. For this clone: Its antigen is undetermined.

Germline CDR1 LGHDT, CDR2 YNNKEL (reference sequence). The CDR3 is made up of 13 amino acids. Trimming shortened V by 11 bases and J by 1 base, and 13 bases separated the two germline ends. Sequencing used immunoSEQ multiplex PCR; TCRdb keeps in-frame clones, though not all of them. The table lists roughly 41,000 clones, 82% of them singletons. The TCR originated in an adult with COVID-19. Sequencing used naive CD4+ T cells from PBMCs, cultured in vitro. Documented subset: naive CD4+ T cells isolated by negative enrichment. The chain has TRBV3-1 (or the pseudogene TRBV3-2) and TRBJ2-3, with a possible D match to TRBD1 (5 bases). The CDR3 nucleotides read TGTGCCGCGAGCGTCAGGGGCACAGATACGCAGTATTTT. Protein sequence: CAASVRGTDTQYF.